This TCR beta chain appears in the sequencing data of a study of shared clonotypes between healthy human individuals. The method was immunoSEQ multiplex PCR; TCRdb's version includes in-frame clones alone and lacks a portion of them. The sample consists of under 2.5 million clones, just under 95% of them appearing once. Germline V gene data show CDR1 as LGHNA and CDR2 as YNFKEQ. V was cut by 4 bases and J by 0 bases, with 12 bases left in between. This CDR3 has 16 residues. V usage is TRBV4-2 and J usage is TRBJ1-4; a weak D match, TRBD1 (6 bases). The material sequenced was naive CD4+ T cells from PBMCs. Subset meaning: CD45RA+ positively selected. The TCR sequence derives from a man aged 18 to 30 in good health. Some clones in this sample may be carry-over from other donors' samples. The chain's CDR3 is CASSRGTYATNEKLFF. DNA of the CDR3: TGTGCCAGCAGCCGGGGGACATATGCAACTAATGAAAAACTGTTTTTT.